This T cell receptor beta chain was recovered during a study of blood T cell repertoires in COVID-19. Study at large: Researchers got acute and convalescent COVID-19 samples from the United States, Italy and Spain. T cells, B-cell-depleted T cells, or PBMCs provided the cDNA or gDNA that served as material.

V was shortened by 7 bases and J by 2 bases, with 11 bases between the two germline ends. This CDR3 region has 14 residues. Per germline, CDR1 SGHVS and CDR2 FQNEAQ. In the authors' workflow: Amplification from reference gene primers served as the basis for estimated nucleated cell counts. TCRdb's copy holds only in-frame clones and misses some; the assay was immunoSEQ multiplex PCR. V, J and clone size are taken as reported in that table, and D and trimming were inferred from the DNA itself. The repertoire consists of about 140,000 clones, with about 87% occurring once and the leading ten covering approximately 5.4%.

The sample comprised peripheral blood. J is TRBJ2-2 and V is TRBV7-8, with a weak D call TRBD2 (6 bases). This sequence originates from a human donor in a cohort sampled during active COVID-19. CDR3 nucleotide sequence: TGTGCCAGCAACTGGGGACTCAACACCGGGGAGCTGTTTTTT. Translated, it gives CASNWGLNTGELFF.